This entry lists 9 T cell receptor beta chains sequenced from one sample in a study of blood T cell repertoires in COVID-19. Data came from immunoSEQ multiplex PCR; TCRdb stores just in-frame clones and leaves some out. The sample consists of under 50,000 clones, over 80% of them appearing once. Source material: peripheral blood. The receptors here all came from a human donor in a cohort sampled during active COVID-19.

This sequence joins TRBV5-5 and TRBJ1-1; weak D call: TRBD1 (5 bases). Germline assignment: CDR1 SGHKS and CDR2 YYEKEE (reference sequence). V lost 2 bases to trimming and J lost 6 bases, with 17 bases between them. There are 15 residues in the CDR3. CDR3: CASSFTDSIFAEAFF. The CDR3 DNA follows: TGTGCCAGCAGCTTTACCGACAGTATATTCGCTGAAGCTTTCTTT.

Only one count was recorded for this clone. The V gene is TRBV2, the J gene TRBJ1-5; TRBD1 is a possible D gene (5 bases). This CDR3 comprises 14 residues. Germline V gene lookup returns CDR1 SNHLY and CDR2 FYNNEI. V was trimmed by 2 bases and J by 7 bases, leaving 12 bases between them. The CDR3: CASSEQGIGQPQHF. CDR3 coding DNA: TGTGCCAGCAGTGAACAGGGAATTGGCCAGCCCCAGCATTTT.

The chain combines TRBV5-1 with TRBJ1-1; D uncertain. The CDR3 length is 14 residues. Germline values: CDR1 SGHRS, CDR2 YFSETQ. The germline V and J ends were trimmed by 3 bases and 5 bases, with 14 bases remaining between them. CDR3 loop: CASSSLPRVTEAFF. The CDR3 DNA sequence: TGCGCCAGCAGCTCGCTACCAAGAGTGACTGAAGCTTTCTTT.

The chain uses TRBV9 and TRBJ2-1, with D maybe TRBD1 (5 bases). Deletions cut 3 bases from V and 5 bases from J, with 9 bases between. Germline assignment: CDR1 SGDLS and CDR2 YYNGEE. The CDR3 is 13 residues long. Here the CDR3 reads CASSERQHNEQFF. CDR3 nucleotide sequence: TGTGCCAGCAGCGAGAGACAGCACAATGAGCAGTTCTTC.

The sample holds one count of this clone. V and J are TRBV24-1 and TRBJ2-1; D perhaps matches TRBD1 (5 bases). Germline V lookup: CDR1 KGHDR, CDR2 SFDVKD. Trimming took off 1 base at V and 5 bases at J, with 11 bases between the two ends. This CDR3 spans 15 amino acids. CDR3 nucleotides: TGTGCCACCAGTGATTTAAGGGGAAGGGACAATGAGCAGTTCTTC. This sequence encodes CATSDLRGRDNEQFF.

The CDR3 is CASSLEGGRGYTF. CDR3 DNA: TGTGCCAGCAGCTTGGAGGGGGGGAGGGGCTACACCTTC. The J gene is TRBJ1-2, the V gene TRBV5-6; possible D gene TRBD1, 6 bases. With 0 bases removed from V and 8 bases from J, the gap between germline ends came to 11 bases. The CDR3 covers 13 residues. Germline CDR1 reads SGHDT; CDR2 reads YYEEEE.

The chain couples TRBV4-3 to TRBJ1-1; weak D call: TRBD1 (6 bases). The CDR3 totals 17 residues. V was cut by 0 bases and J by 0 bases, with 14 bases left in between. Germline V gene sequence: CDR1 LGHNA, CDR2 YSLEER. The CDR3 is CASSQDRGGIMNTEAFF. As DNA, the CDR3 is TGCGCCAGCAGCCAAGATAGGGGGGGGATTATGAACACTGAAGCTTTCTTT.

This chain joins TRBV7-2 and TRBJ1-2; maybe TRBD1 (5 bases). Germline values: CDR1 SGHTA, CDR2 FQGNSA. The germline V and J ends were trimmed by 3 bases and 8 bases, with 16 bases remaining between them. The CDR3 is 14 amino acids. This chain's CDR3 is CASSLDTSSKGYTF. Here the CDR3 DNA reads TGTGCCAGCAGCTTGGACACCTCGTCGAAAGGCTACACCTTC. Full variable domain (remainder filled in from reference TRBV7-2 and TRBJ1-2): GAGVSQSPSNKVTEKGKDVELRCDPISGHTALYWYRQSLGQGLEFLIYFQGNSAPDKSGLPSDRFSAERTGGSVSTLTIQRTQQEDSAVYLCASSLDTSSKGYTFGSGTRLTVV.

This clone rates as medium-sized (0.01 to 0.1%). This chain joins TRBV27 and TRBJ1-5, with 7 bases fitting TRBD1. Germline loops: CDR1 MNHEY, CDR2 SMNVEV (reference sequence). The CDR3 has 15 amino acids. V gave up 2 bases and J gave up 2 bases; unmatched junction bases: 3. The DNA for the CDR3 is TGTGCCAGCAGTTTAGGAGGGGGCGGCAATCAGCCCCAGCATTTT. Protein: CASSLGGGGNQPQHF.